The clone carrying this T cell receptor beta chain has only one observation. The junction had 3 bases not matched to a gene; V was cut back by 1 base and J by 0 bases. The V gene's germline CDR1 is MNHEY and CDR2 SVGAGI. The CDR3 has 16 residues. The data stem from a study of blood T cell repertoires in COVID-19. Study overall: Sites across the United States, Italy and Spain contributed samples from acute and convalescent COVID-19. In each case, the material was cDNA or gDNA derived from T cells, B-cell-depleted T cells, or PBMCs.

Per the authors' pipeline: Reference gene primer amplification yielded estimated nucleated cell counts. Libraries were prepared by immunoSEQ multiplex PCR; TCRdb keeps only in-frame clonotypes and omits some of them. V and J calls plus clone size are reproduced from that table; the DNA served to infer D and trimming. The data hold approximately 80,000 clones, with over 75% observed a single time. The rearrangement uses TRBV6-5 and TRBJ2-3; 8 bases line up with TRBD2. The clonotype was recovered from a human donor in a cohort sampled during active COVID-19. The sequencing input was peripheral blood. CDR3 loop: CASSYYTSGSTDTQYF. The DNA of the CDR3 is TGTGCCAGCAGTTACTACACTAGCGGTAGCACAGATACGCAGTATTTT.